The rows below give T cell receptor beta chains drawn from one sample of a study of blood T cell repertoires in COVID-19. Some clones are missing from TCRdb's copy, which holds only in-frame ones; the method was immunoSEQ multiplex PCR. The table shows 150,000 to 200,000 clones, with around 85% occurring only once. Input material: peripheral blood. The receptors derive from an elderly woman with acute or convalescent COVID-19. CDR3s include the opening cysteine and the closing phenylalanine or tryptophan. D genes are given only for firm matches. Rows give clone size only sometimes, using once, few, many, or a class for an expanded clone.

TRBV7-2	.	.	TRBJ2-3	TGTGCCAGCAGACGCGGACTTTCCGGCACAGATACGCAGTATTTT	CASRRGLSGTDTQYF
TRBV11-3	once	TRBD2	TRBJ2-1	TGTGCCAGCAGCTACAGCGGGGTCAGACACAATGAGCAGTTCTTC	CASSYSGVRHNEQFF
TRBV9	.	.	TRBJ1-5	TGTGCCAGCAGCGAGGGGCCGAGCAATCAGCCCCAGCATTTT	CASSEGPSNQPQHF
TRBV6-1	.	.	TRBJ2-7	TGTGCCAGCAGTGACGAAACGGGGACTGGGCTCTACGAGCAGTACTTC	CASSDETGTGLYEQYF
TRBV19	.	TRBD1	TRBJ1-1	TGTGCCAGTAGTACACAACAGGGGAGCACTGAAGCTTTCTTT	CASSTQQGSTEAFF
TRBV5-1	.	.	TRBJ2-2	TGCGCCAGCGGGGGACTCCTGAACACCGGGGAGCTGTTTTTT	CASGGLLNTGELFF
TRBV6-2/TRBV6-3	.	.	TRBJ2-5	TGTGCCAGCAGCTTACTGGTAAACCAAGAGACCCAGTACTTC	CASSLLVNQETQYF
TRBV6-2/TRBV6-3	once	TRBD1	TRBJ2-2	TGTGCCAGCAGTTACTCGTCCACAGGGGGACGGGAGCTGTTTTTT	CASSYSSTGGRELFF
TRBV9	many	.	TRBJ2-5	TGTGCCAGCAGCTCAAGCTCTGGGCTCATGGGAGAGACCCAGTACTTC	CASSSSSGLMGETQYF
TRBV18	.	TRBD1	TRBJ2-7	TGTGCCAGCTCACCAACGACAGGGGATGAGCAGTACTTC	CASSPTTGDEQYF
TRBV7-2	.	TRBD1	TRBJ1-5	TGTGCCAGCAGTTCAACCGGGACAGCTGCAAATCAGCCCCAGCATTTT	CASSSTGTAANQPQHF
TRBV2	.	TRBD2	TRBJ2-2	TGTGCCAGCATTGTGACTAGCAACACCGGGGAGCTGTTTTTT	CASIVTSNTGELFF
TRBV5-4	.	.	TRBJ2-5	TGTGCCAGCAGCTGGACAGACCAAGAGACCCAGTACTTC	CASSWTDQETQYF
TRBV11-3	.	TRBD2	TRBJ2-3	TGTGCCAGCAGCTGGGGACTAGCGGGGGAAAGGGATACGCAGTATTTT	CASSWGLAGERDTQYF
TRBV11-2	.	.	TRBJ2-3	TGTGCCAGCAGCTTAGGGGGGGGGCTTGATACGCAGTATTTT	CASSLGGGLDTQYF
TRBV4-1	.	.	TRBJ2-1	TGCGCCAGCAGCCGGGCACAGGGTACCCCGGTCAATGAGCAGTTCTTC	CASSRAQGTPVNEQFF
TRBV4-1	.	TRBD2	TRBJ2-5	TGCGCCAGCAGCCGACCTAGCGGAGTGGAGGGGCAGTACTTC	CASSRPSGVEGQYF
TRBV7-2	.	.	TRBJ1-1	TGTGCCAGCAGCTCGCAGGGGTCGAGGAACACTGAAGCTTTCTTT	CASSSQGSRNTEAFF
TRBV15	.	.	TRBJ1-5	TGTGCCACCAGCTTAAGCGGAAGCAATCAGCCCCAGCATTTT	CATSLSGSNQPQHF
TRBV6-2/TRBV6-3	.	.	TRBJ2-4	TGTGCCAGCAGTTACTCGGACTTTCTAGCCAAAAACATTCAGTACTTC	CASSYSDFLAKNIQYF
TRBV5-1	few	.	TRBJ2-1	TGCGCCAGCAGCTACCCGAACATCAAGCAGTTCTTC	CASSYPNIKQFF
TRBV19	.	.	TRBJ2-1	TGTGCCAGTAGGGGGCCCCACAATGAGCAGTTCTTC	CASRGPHNEQFF
TRBV27	.	.	TRBJ1-1	TGTGCCAGCAGTCCTTGGGGCCAGAACACTGAAGCTTTCTTT	CASSPWGQNTEAFF
TRBV5-6	.	TRBD1	TRBJ1-1	TGTGCCAGCAGTCAGGACAGGGTGAACACTGAAGCTTTCTTT	CASSQDRVNTEAFF
TRBV5-1	.	TRBD2	TRBJ2-3	TGCGCCAGCGGGGCGGGAGGGCCCCCAGATACGCAGTATTTT	CASGAGGPPDTQYF
TRBV20-1	.	.	TRBJ2-5	TGCAGTGCTAGTACAGGGACCGCCAGCCAAGAGACCCAGTACTTC	CSASTGTASQETQYF
TRBV10-1	.	.	TRBJ1-2	TGCGCCAGCAACGCGATTAGACTCGATAACTATGGCTACACCTTC	CASNAIRLDNYGYTF
TRBV5-6	.	TRBD1	TRBJ2-7	TGTGCCAGCAGCTTGGTAGCAGGGGGCGAGCAGTACTTC	CASSLVAGGEQYF
TRBV6-2/TRBV6-3	.	.	TRBJ2-5	TGTGCCAGCAGTTACCGTCGCTGGACTAATCAAGAGACCCAGTACTTC	CASSYRRWTNQETQYF
TRBV9	.	TRBD2	TRBJ2-7	TGTGCCAGCCGAATCGGGCTCGGGGCGGGAGACTACGAGCAGTACTTC	CASRIGLGAGDYEQYF
TRBV10-2	.	TRBD2	TRBJ2-2	TGCGCCAGCAGTGGGTCCAGCGGGGGGGCCGGGGACACCGGGGAGCTGTTTTTT	CASSGSSGGAGDTGELFF
TRBV27	once	.	TRBJ2-7	TGTGCCAGCGGTATACCGGGACTCCCACGCGAGCAGTACTTC	CASGIPGLPREQYF
TRBV30	.	.	TRBJ2-2	TGTGCCTGGAGTGTCCTTAAGCTGGGCCAGGGGCCGCCGACGGCCGGGGAGCTGTTTTTT	CAWSVLKLGQGPPTAGELFF
TRBV29-1	.	.	TRBJ2-1	TGCAGCGTTGGCGTCTCCCGCGAGCAGTTCTTC	CSVGVSREQFF
TRBV20-1	.	.	TRBJ1-2	TGCAGTGCTAGAGGGCAGGGTGGCTACACCTTC	CSARGQGGYTF
TRBV12-3/TRBV12-4	once	TRBD1	TRBJ1-2	TGTGCCAGCAGTTTGACAGGGACCTATGGCTACACCTTC	CASSLTGTYGYTF
TRBV5-5	.	TRBD1	TRBJ1-2	TGTGCCAGCACCGTTGACAGGGGTCCGGCTAACTATGGCTACACCTTC	CASTVDRGPANYGYTF
TRBV12-3/TRBV12-4	few	.	TRBJ2-2	TGTGCCAGCAGTTTTGGAGACGCCGGGGAGCTGTTTTTT	CASSFGDAGELFF
TRBV7-2	.	TRBD2	TRBJ2-7	TGTGCCAGCAGCTCTTTAGCGGGCTCCTACGAGCAGTACTTC	CASSSLAGSYEQYF
TRBV2	few	.	TRBJ2-7	TGTGCCACCACAAGACAGACCTCCTACGAGCAGTACTTC	CATTRQTSYEQYF
TRBV6-5	.	TRBD2	TRBJ2-3	TGTGCCAGCAGGACTAGCGGGGTGGTAGATACGCAGTATTTT	CASRTSGVVDTQYF
TRBV14	few	.	TRBJ2-7	TGTGCCAGCAGCCTACCCGGGACAACAAACGAGCAGTACTTC	CASSLPGTTNEQYF
TRBV6-2/TRBV6-3	.	.	TRBJ2-3	TGTGCCAGCAGCCACCCGGGGGTTGCAGATACGCAGTATTTT	CASSHPGVADTQYF
TRBV7-2	.	TRBD1	TRBJ1-4	TGTGCCAGCAGCTCGCAGGGGGCGGCAACTAATGAAAAACTGTTTTTT	CASSSQGAATNEKLFF